This entry is about one T cell receptor beta chain. Participants reported their clinical history, and cohort assignment relied on those reports. The CDR3 extends over 13 amino acids. CDR1 and CDR2 (germline): KGHSH, LQKENI. V lost 6 bases and J 6 bases, leaving 13 bases between the germline ends. The data stem from a study of blood T cell repertoires in COVID-19. On the study more broadly: Material from acute and convalescent COVID-19 was sourced from the United States, Italy and Spain.

Here immunoSEQ multiplex PCR was the method, and the copy in TCRdb shows in-frame clones only, minus some. This table has fewer than 200,000 clones, less than 90% appearing once. The source material was PBMCs or T cells enriched from blood (not recorded which). This clonotype was sampled from a human donor with acute COVID-19. The donor label of this sample is uncertain. The chain couples TRBV18 to TRBJ2-3; D not certain. CDR3 amino acids: CASSPVFFDTQYF. CDR3 DNA: TGTGCCAGCTCCCCAGTCTTTTTCGATACGCAGTATTTT.